The entry that follows covers one T cell receptor (beta chain) sequence. Its antigen remains unidentified. No base-level quality is on record; no much larger clone is a single base apart. The library was generated by the immunoSEQ multiplex PCR assay. TCRdb provides this immuneACCESS table in a form limited to in-frame rearrangements. Some clones are lacking; in checked studies, under half of them reflect an unresolved V gene, and why the rest are absent is not known. Within this sample are tens of thousands of clones, with around 82% of them counted one time only. The ten largest clones capture about 3.1% of the sample. For every enrolled patient, mismatch repair deficiency was confirmed by either polymerase chain reaction or immunohistochemistry. A few patients who responded to pembrolizumab therapy underwent TCR sequencing. In the phase II trial, pembrolizumab PD-1 blockade was tested prospectively in advanced mismatch repair-deficient cancers, no matter which tissue of origin the cancers came from. Peripheral blood T cell samples were serially collected before and at multiple times after PD-1 blockade was started. Blood sampling times were expressed in weeks after the first pembrolizumab dose.

This specimen comes from a study of PD-1 blockade in mismatch repair-deficient tumors (dated by TCRdb to 2015 to 2018). With regard to the full study: The trial enrolled roughly 83 consecutive patients with roughly 11 mismatch repair-deficient cancer types between 2013 and September 2016, all previously treated and progressing. Tumor-associated T cell clones in the peripheral blood of patients responding to PD-1 blockade were tracked using deep sequencing of TCR CDR3 regions. What the research found in general, with its limitations: After pembrolizumab, tumor-resident clones, which were often undetectable in blood before treatment, expanded rapidly and then contracted, generally ahead of radiologic responses.

Spanning cysteine to phenylalanine, the CDR3 consists of 16 amino acids. Kept here is only the CDR3 DNA, which spans 48 bases and is read in frame from base 1. Looking up the germline V gene (reference sequence) yields CDR1 SGHNT and CDR2 YYREEE. Here V drops 1 base and J drops 6 bases, and the junction holds 9 bases not matched to any gene. The sequencing used peripheral blood, collected 4 weeks after starting pembrolizumab. The chain links TRBV5-4 with TRBJ2-1; TRBD2 agrees with 8 junctional bases. The sequence came from an adult with mismatch repair-deficient cancer. The nucleotide sequence reads TGTGCCAGCAGCTTGTCAGCTCGCGGGAGGACCAATGAGCAGTTCTTC. Its product reads: CASSLSARGRTNEQFF.